These 32 T cell receptor beta chains were all obtained from the same sample, sequenced in a study of naive and memory T cell subsets. Two oligonucleotides, mixed equimolar, formed the beta constant-region primer covering TRBC1 and TRBC2. Via MiXCR, TCRdb re-called the UMI-ligation and nested PCR reads, giving one row per CDR3 protein. The table includes around 29,000 distinct CDR3 sequences, over 8.5% detected once. Sample: effector memory CD4+ T cells from blood. The sample's subset: effector memory, CD45RA- CD27-. All receptors come from a human donor in good health.

The chain couples TRBV11-3 to TRBJ1-1; unclear D gene. The V and J ends lost 0 bases and 6 bases respectively, with 20 bases between them. Germline V gene sequence: CDR1 SGHNT, CDR2 YENEEA. The CDR3 runs 17 residues. The CDR3 DNA sequence: TGTGCCAGCAGCTTAGATCAACCCGGCCCCCCCGGGGCTGAAGCTTTCTTT. Encoded protein: CASSLDQPGPPGAEAFF.

This clonotype is classed as medium-sized (0.01 to 0.1%). This sequence joins TRBV29-1 and TRBJ2-3; 7 bases align to TRBD2. The junction had 9 bases not matched to a gene; V was cut back by 7 bases and J by 5 bases. CDR1 is SQVTM, CDR2 ANQGSEA, per germline. This CDR3 contains 13 residues. The CDR3 is CSAGIRGGDTQYF. The CDR3 DNA follows: TGCAGCGCCGGGATTCGCGGGGGAGATACGCAGTATTTT.

At least ten counts were recorded for this clonotype. This sequence joins TRBV7-2 and TRBJ2-4; D might be TRBD1 or TRBD2, each matching 5 bases. V was cut by 6 bases and J by 0 bases, with 24 bases left in between. This CDR3 spans 19 amino acids. In germline, CDR1 is SGHTA, CDR2 FQGNSA. CDR3 in amino acids: CASSRVGTPDFLAKNIQYF. In DNA, the CDR3 is TGTGCCAGCAGTAGGGTGGGGACGCCCGATTTCTTAGCCAAAAACATTCAGTACTTC.

Many counts were recorded for this clonotype. The chain joins TRBV7-2 to TRBJ2-7; TRBD1 agrees at 7 bases. CDR3 length: 14 residues. V gave up 3 bases and J gave up 5 bases; unmatched junction bases: 7. Germline CDR1 and CDR2: SGHTA and FQGNSA. This CDR3 is CASSFPGQWNEQYF. The CDR3 nucleotides read TGTGCCAGCAGCTTTCCGGGACAGTGGAACGAGCAGTACTTC.

In this sample, this clonotype turned up many times. The V and J genes are TRBV7-3 and TRBJ2-1; D possibly corresponds to TRBD2 (6 bases). Per the germline V gene, CDR1 is SGHTA and CDR2 is FQGTGA. CDR3 length: 15 residues. V was pared by 0 bases and J by 6 bases, with 12 bases between. DNA of the CDR3: TGTGCCAGCAGCTTAACGCCCCGGGACTCCAATGAGCAGTTCTTC. As protein: CASSLTPRDSNEQFF.

On this clonotype: The junction shows a germline mismatch at one end, possibly a read error. The chain couples TRBV2 to TRBJ2-3, with a possible D match to TRBD2 (5 bases). The CDR3 covers 14 residues. Germline CDR1 SNHLY, CDR2 FYNNEI. CDR3: CASSEGLITDTQYF. In DNA, the CDR3 is TGTGCCAGCAGCGAAGGACTTATCACAGATACGCAGTATTTT.

This clonotype showed up many times. CDR3 bases: TGTGCCAGCACACCGGGTGCAGGGGCTAACTATGGCTACACCTTC. It encodes CASTPGAGANYGYTF. The chain couples TRBV6-1 to TRBJ1-2, with D possibly TRBD1 on 6 matching bases. CDR1 is MNHNS, CDR2 SASEGT, per germline. This CDR3 region has 15 residues. The V end lost 7 bases, the J end lost 0 bases, and 15 bases lay between the germline ends.

The V gene is TRBV12-5, the J gene TRBJ2-7; D possibly uses TRBD1 or TRBD2 (6 bases each). Germline loops: CDR1 LGHNT, CDR2 FRNRAP. CDR3 length: 15 amino acids. The germline V and J ends were trimmed by 0 bases and 3 bases, with 12 bases remaining between them. The CDR3 region has the DNA TGTGCTAGTGGTTTGGTACGGGGGCCTAGCTACGAGCAGTACTTC. Translation: CASGLVRGPSYEQYF.

This chain uses TRBV11-3 with TRBJ2-1; TRBD1 agrees at 8 bases. Germline loops: CDR1 SGHNT, CDR2 YENEEA. This CDR3 contains 15 residues. Losses at the gene ends were 3 bases for V and 7 bases for J; bases not matched to a gene: 8. The CDR3 coding sequence is TGTGCCAGCAGCTTGGGGACAGGTATCTCTAATGAGCAGTTCTTC. Amino acid sequence: CASSLGTGISNEQFF.

This clonotype was counted many times. The chain couples TRBV11-2 to TRBJ1-2; D is undetermined. Germline V lookup: CDR1 SGHAT, CDR2 FQNNGV. This CDR3 contains 15 residues. The V and J ends lost 4 bases and 0 bases respectively, with 12 bases between them. CDR3 in amino acids: CASSYLSTPNYGYTF. DNA for the CDR3: TGTGCCAGCAGCTATCTGTCAACCCCTAACTATGGCTACACCTTC.

The genes are TRBV20-1 and TRBJ2-1; TRBD2 matches 15 bases. The CDR3 covers 17 residues. The V segment lost 2 bases and the J segment 4 bases; nucleotides outside the gene matches: 6. Germline-derived CDR1 and CDR2 are DFQATT and SNEGSKA (reference sequence). In DNA form, the CDR3 reads TGCAGTGCTAGATATGGGACTAGCGGGAGGCGGTACAATGAGCAGTTCTTC. Encoded protein: CSARYGTSGRRYNEQFF.

In this sample, this clonotype turned up many times. The rearrangement uses TRBV18 and TRBJ1-1; 9 nucleotides line up with TRBD1. With 2 bases clipped from V and 8 bases from J, the junction kept 6 bases outside the gene matches. Germline-derived CDR1 and CDR2 are KGHSH and LQKENI. This CDR3 is 14 amino acids long. CDR3 coding DNA: TGTGCCAGCTCACCATCGGACAGGGGCGGAGAAGCTTTCTTT. This codes for CASSPSDRGGEAFF.

This clonotype was detected ten times or more. This chain links TRBV6-2 or TRBV6-3 with TRBJ1-1; tentative D call: TRBD1 (5 bases). CDR1 is MNHEY, CDR2 SVGEGT, per germline. V was clipped by 11 bases and J by 5 bases, with 21 bases between them. The CDR3 runs to 14 residues. The CDR3 region has the DNA TGTGCCGGGAGAAAGGACACCCGGGGGACTGAAGCTTTCTTT. Translating gives CAGRKDTRGTEAFF.

The chain is built from TRBV20-1 and TRBJ1-2; 7 bases map to TRBD1. Trimming at V came to 2 bases and at J to 6 bases, leaving 3 bases not matched to a gene. The CDR3 loop spans 12 amino acids. Germline V CDR1 and CDR2: DFQATT, SNEGSKA (reference sequence). In nucleotides, the CDR3 is TGCAGTGCTAGACAGGGGGGGGATGGCTACACCTTC. Protein: CSARQGGDGYTF.

This clonotype was observed a few times. V is TRBV2 and J is TRBJ1-2; D call uncertain. The CDR3 sequence is 14 residues long. Trimming removed 8 bases from V and 4 bases from J, with 17 bases in between. Germline V gene sequence: CDR1 SNHLY, CDR2 FYNNEI. CDR3 region: CASVPELGPYGYTF. CDR3 DNA: TGTGCCAGCGTACCGGAGCTTGGGCCCTATGGCTACACCTTC. Drawing the rest from reference TRBV2 and TRBJ1-2, the complete variable domain is EPEVTQTPSHQVTQMGQEVILRCVPISNHLYFYWYRQILGQKVEFLVSFYNNEISEKSEIFDDQFSVERPDGSNFTLKIRSTKLEDSAMYFCASVPELGPYGYTFGSGTRLTVV.

This clonotype was recorded at least ten times. The genes are TRBV5-6 and TRBJ2-7; 7 nucleotides match TRBD2. Germline V gene data show CDR1 as SGHDT and CDR2 as YYEEEE. CDR3 length: 15 amino acids. Trimming at V came to 2 bases and at J to 3 bases, leaving 8 bases not matched to a gene. CDR3 region: CASSLGSGISYEQYF. The CDR3 region has the DNA TGTGCCAGCAGCTTAGGCAGCGGGATAAGCTACGAGCAGTACTTC. The variable domain in full, completed from reference TRBV5-6 and TRBJ2-7, reads DAGVTQSPTHLIKTRGQQVTLRCSPKSGHDTVSWYQQALGQGPQFIFQYYEEEERQRGNFPDRFSGHQFPNYSSELNVNALLLGDSALYLCASSLGSGISYEQYFGPGTRLTVT.

The rearrangement links TRBV20-1 to TRBJ2-3, with 7 bases lining up with TRBD2. This CDR3 has 14 residues. The germline gives CDR1 DFQATT, CDR2 SNEGSKA (reference sequence). V lost 6 bases and J lost 3; bases outside the gene matches: 9. The CDR3 region has the DNA TGCAGTGCAGGGAGCGGGGTGGGGACAGATACGCAGTATTTT. It specifies CSAGSGVGTDTQYF.

J is TRBJ1-2 and V is TRBV7-9; 8 bases map to TRBD1. From germline, CDR1 is SEHNR and CDR2 FQNEAQ (reference sequence). V was pared by 5 bases and J by 2 bases, with 10 bases of the junction left unmatched. The length of the CDR3 is 16 residues. For the CDR3, the DNA is TGTGCCAGCAGCCCGCATCGGCAGGGGGCAAACTATGGCTACACCTTC. Its protein product is CASSPHRQGANYGYTF.

The table lists this clonotype with many counts. The V and J genes are TRBV12-3 or TRBV12-4 and TRBJ2-1; the D is unclear. V was clipped by 4 bases and J by 4 bases, with 20 bases between them. This CDR3 has 17 residues. This chain's CDR3 is CASSSYPVLGVYNEQFF. CDR3 coding DNA: TGTGCCAGCAGTTCTTACCCCGTACTCGGTGTTTACAATGAGCAGTTCTTC.

V usage is TRBV5-1 and J usage is TRBJ1-6; 7 nucleotides match TRBD1. The CDR3 has 15 amino acids. V shed 0 bases and J 4 bases; nucleotides not matched to a gene: 1. Germline CDR1 reads SGHRS; CDR2 reads YFSETQ. In DNA, the CDR3 is TGCGCCAGCAGCTTGGAGGGACAGTATAATTCACCCCTCCACTTT. Protein product: CASSLEGQYNSPLHF.

In this sample, this clonotype turned up many times. The chain couples TRBV6-2 or TRBV6-3 to TRBJ2-2; possibly TRBD1 for D (5 bases). The CDR3 is 16 amino acids. Germline V gene lookup returns CDR1 MNHEY and CDR2 SVGEGT. With 0 bases removed from V and 2 bases from J, the gap between germline ends came to 10 bases. The CDR3 DNA sequence: TGTGCCAGCAGTTACTCGCCAGGGTTTAACACCGGGGAGCTGTTTTTT. Translating gives CASSYSPGFNTGELFF.

The chain joins TRBV4-3 to TRBJ2-6, with no clear D. The CDR3 loop spans 17 amino acids. Trimming pared 1 base from V and 4 bases from J, leaving 14 bases between. The germline CDR1 and CDR2 sequences are LGHNA and YSLEER. The CDR3 here is CASSQGIQPGGANVLTF. The DNA of the CDR3 is TGCGCCAGCAGCCAAGGAATCCAGCCGGGCGGGGCCAACGTCCTGACTTTC.

This clonotype was recorded many times. V and J are TRBV13 and TRBJ2-1; TRBD2 matches 11 bases. Trimming at V came to 0 bases and at J to 0 bases, leaving 1 base not matched to a gene. CDR1 is PRHDT and CDR2 is FYEKMQ in the germline V gene (reference sequence). This CDR3 has 17 residues. This CDR3 reads CASSLGTSGISYNEQFF. The CDR3, as DNA: TGTGCCAGCAGCTTAGGGACTAGCGGGATCTCCTACAATGAGCAGTTCTTC.

This clonotype was counted ten times or more. V and J are TRBV7-6 and TRBJ2-5; D is uncertain. Trimming stripped 5 bases from V and 5 bases from J, with 15 bases between. Germline loops: CDR1 SGHVS, CDR2 FNYEAQ. This CDR3 contains 14 residues. This chain's CDR3 is CASSGLAPRETQYF. The CDR3 bases are TGTGCCAGCAGCGGTCTCGCACCCAGGGAGACCCAGTACTTC.

This clonotype was seen many times. The chain couples TRBV12-3 or TRBV12-4 to TRBJ1-2, with D unclear. Trimming took 6 bases from V and 4 from J, leaving 9 bases between them. This CDR3 is 12 amino acids long. The CDR3 coding sequence is TGTGCCAGCAGCATTGATACCTATGGCTACACCTTC. Translation gives CASSIDTYGYTF.

The V and J genes are TRBV5-6 and TRBJ1-3; the D is unclear. Germline V gives CDR1 SGHDT, CDR2 YYEEEE. The CDR3 runs 17 residues. V gave up 0 bases and J gave up 0 bases, with 13 bases separating them. This CDR3 reads CASSLGAGLSSGNTIYF. The CDR3 coding sequence is TGTGCCAGCAGCTTGGGAGCTGGGCTCAGCTCTGGAAACACCATATATTTT.

This clonotype has a count of ten or more. The J gene is TRBJ2-1, the V gene TRBV7-2; 8 bases fit TRBD1. Per germline, CDR1 SGHTA and CDR2 FQGNSA. V was pared by 5 bases and J by 5 bases, with 5 bases of the junction left unmatched. The CDR3 has 14 amino acids. CDR3 bases: TGTGCCAGCAGCCCCGGACAGGGCCACAATGAGCAGTTCTTC. Its protein is CASSPGQGHNEQFF. Filled out from reference TRBV7-2 and TRBJ2-1, the complete variable domain reads GAGVSQSPSNKVTEKGKDVELRCDPISGHTALYWYRQSLGQGLEFLIYFQGNSAPDKSGLPSDRFSAERTGGSVSTLTIQRTQQEDSAVYLCASSPGQGHNEQFFGPGTRLTVL.

This clonotype was observed a handful of times. The missing conserved phenylalanine or tryptophan at the end of this CDR3 makes a read error likely. The rearrangement joins TRBV12-3 or TRBV12-4 to TRBJ2-2; D is ambiguous. Trimming cost V 6 bases and J 4 bases, with 9 bases left between them. This CDR3 has 13 amino acids. The CDR3 sequence is CASRPQSTGELFL. The CDR3 DNA follows: TGTGCCAGCAGACCGCAAAGCACCGGGGAGCTGTTTCTT.

This clonotype was seen a few times. The chain employs TRBV20-1 and TRBJ1-5, with D possibly TRBD1 on 5 matching bases. The length of the CDR3 is 15 residues. The germline V gene encodes CDR1 DFQATT and CDR2 SNEGSKA (reference sequence). Trimming cost V 3 bases and J 0 bases, with 12 bases left between them. The CDR3 DNA reads as TGCAGTGCTAGTCCCCCAGGGAATAGCAATCAGCCCCAGCATTTT. Its protein is CSASPPGNSNQPQHF.

This clonotype came up many times. The V gene is TRBV6-2 or TRBV6-3, the J gene TRBJ2-4; TRBD1 agrees at 11 bases. Germline CDR1 MNHEY, CDR2 SVGEGT. After removal of 0 bases from V and 7 bases from J, the junction contained 2 bases not matched to a gene. The CDR3 has 15 residues. Here the CDR3 reads CASSYSWDRGNIQYF. The DNA of the CDR3 is TGTGCCAGCAGTTACTCGTGGGACAGGGGGAACATTCAGTACTTC.

The V call is TRBV3-1, the J call TRBJ2-5, with no clear D. Trimming cost V 3 bases and J 2 bases, with 7 bases left between them. Germline CDR1 and CDR2: LGHDT and YNNKEL (reference sequence). The CDR3 loop spans 13 amino acids. This CDR3 is CASSHFIQETQYF. The DNA of the CDR3 is TGTGCCAGCAGCCATTTTATACAAGAGACCCAGTACTTC.

Only a few counts were recorded for this clonotype. V is TRBV12-3 or TRBV12-4 and J is TRBJ1-4; TRBD1 might be the D (5 bases). The CDR3 has 16 amino acids. V was pared by 5 bases and J by 6 bases, with 19 bases between. This CDR3 reads CASSLGDAGDHEKLFF. CDR3 nucleotide sequence: TGTGCCAGCAGTCTCGGGGACGCCGGAGACCATGAAAAACTGTTTTTT.